The sequence of this T cell receptor (beta chain) was determined in a study of T cell repertoires in cytomegalovirus infection. Across the study: An indication of both CMV infection and matching HLA type came from public TCR beta signatures. General observations from the study: Carriers of CMV and the relevant HLA type were discriminated by public TCR beta frequency. The study found HLA-C-restricted CMV-specific TCR beta clonotypes dominating the ex vivo response.

Germline V gives CDR1 SGHTA, CDR2 FQGTGA. The CDR3 contains 15 residues. MiXCR was run by TCRdb on the reads, yielding one entry per CDR3 protein. The table lists more than 500,000 distinct CDR3 sequences, 16% of them singletons, with 20% to 30% in the top ten. Concerning this clonotype: Its antigen is currently unknown. A much larger clone differs by one base, so this may be a read error.

The chain recombines TRBV7-3 with TRBJ2-2, with D tentatively TRBD1 or TRBD2 (5 bases each). The source material was CD8+ T cells from PBMCs. The receptor was derived from a human donor in good health (CMV status not recorded). Some clones in this sample may be carry-over from other donors' samples. The CDR3 is CASSLSAWGTGVLFF. The CDR3 coding sequence is TGTGCCAGCAGCTTAAGTGCCTGGGGGACCGGGGTGCTGTTTTTT.